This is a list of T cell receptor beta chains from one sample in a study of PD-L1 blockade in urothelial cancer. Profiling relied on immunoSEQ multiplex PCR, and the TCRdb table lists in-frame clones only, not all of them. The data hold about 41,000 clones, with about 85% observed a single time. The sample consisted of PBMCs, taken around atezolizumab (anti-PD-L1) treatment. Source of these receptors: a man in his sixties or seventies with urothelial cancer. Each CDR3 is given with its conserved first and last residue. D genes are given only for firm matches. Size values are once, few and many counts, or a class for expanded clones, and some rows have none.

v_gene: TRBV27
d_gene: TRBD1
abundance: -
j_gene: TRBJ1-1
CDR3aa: CASAPGQGWLGAFF
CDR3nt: TGTGCCAGCGCTCCGGGACAGGGGTGGTTGGGAGCTTTCTTT

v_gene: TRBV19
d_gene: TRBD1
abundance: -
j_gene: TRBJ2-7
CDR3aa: CASRRGTGGDEQYF
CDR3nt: TGTGCCAGTAGGCGGGGGACAGGGGGCGACGAGCAGTACTTC

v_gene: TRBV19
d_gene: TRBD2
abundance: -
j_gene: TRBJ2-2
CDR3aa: CASSIRGAGELFF
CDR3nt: TGTGCCAGTAGTATCCGGGGGGCCGGGGAGCTGTTTTTT

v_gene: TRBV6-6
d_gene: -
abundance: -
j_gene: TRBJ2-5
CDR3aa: CASSPGSGIQQYF
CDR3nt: TGTGCCAGCAGTCCGGGGTCCGGGATCCAACAGTACTTC

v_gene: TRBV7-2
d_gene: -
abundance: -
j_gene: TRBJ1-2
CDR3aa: CASSFSRQNYGYTF
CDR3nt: TGTGCCAGCAGCTTTTCCCGCCAGAACTATGGCTACACCTTC

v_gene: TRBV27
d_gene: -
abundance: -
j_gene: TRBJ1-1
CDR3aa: CASRGDYTEAFF
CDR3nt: TGTGCCAGCAGGGGGGACTACACTGAAGCTTTCTTT

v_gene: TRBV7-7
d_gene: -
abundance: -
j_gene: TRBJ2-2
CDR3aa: CASSLQGYAGELFF
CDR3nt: TGTGCTAGCAGCTTACAGGGATATGCCGGGGAGCTGTTTTTT

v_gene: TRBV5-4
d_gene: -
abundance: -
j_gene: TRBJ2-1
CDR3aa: CASSSDNEQFF
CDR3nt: TGTGCCAGCAGCTCCGACAATGAGCAGTTCTTC

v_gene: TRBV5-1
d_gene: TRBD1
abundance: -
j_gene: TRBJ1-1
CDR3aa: CASSFDRAVVSRNTEAFF
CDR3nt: TGCGCCAGCAGCTTCGACAGGGCAGTCGTTTCCAGGAACACTGAAGCTTTCTTT

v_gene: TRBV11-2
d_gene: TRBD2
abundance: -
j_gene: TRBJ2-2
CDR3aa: CASSPRGASGKTGELFF
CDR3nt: TGTGCCAGCAGCCCTAGAGGGGCTAGCGGGAAAACCGGGGAGCTGTTTTTT

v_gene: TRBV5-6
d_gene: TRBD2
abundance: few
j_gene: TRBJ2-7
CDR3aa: CASGIAGLYEQYF
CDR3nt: TGTGCCAGCGGGATAGCGGGACTCTACGAGCAGTACTTC

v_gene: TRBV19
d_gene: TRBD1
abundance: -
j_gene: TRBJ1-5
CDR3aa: CASSGGTGGGWPQHF
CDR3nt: TGTGCCAGTAGTGGAGGGACAGGGGGAGGCTGGCCCCAGCATTTT

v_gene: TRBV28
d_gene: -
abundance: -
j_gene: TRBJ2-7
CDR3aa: CASLRAHSYEQYF
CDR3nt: TGTGCCAGCCTGAGGGCGCACTCCTACGAGCAGTACTTC

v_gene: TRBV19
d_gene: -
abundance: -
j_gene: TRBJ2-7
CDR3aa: CASSALQGGEQYF
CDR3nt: TGTGCCAGTAGTGCACTACAGGGCGGAGAGCAGTACTTC